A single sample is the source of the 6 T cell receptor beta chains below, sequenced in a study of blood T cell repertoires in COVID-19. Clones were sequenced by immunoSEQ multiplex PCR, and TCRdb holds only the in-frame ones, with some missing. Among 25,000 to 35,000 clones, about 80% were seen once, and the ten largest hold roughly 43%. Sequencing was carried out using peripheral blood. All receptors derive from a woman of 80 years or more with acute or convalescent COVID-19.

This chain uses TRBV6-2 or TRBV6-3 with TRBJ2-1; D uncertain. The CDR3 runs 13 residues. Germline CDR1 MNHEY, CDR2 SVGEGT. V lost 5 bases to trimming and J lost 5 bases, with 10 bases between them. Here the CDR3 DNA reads TGTGCCAGCAGTGTAATTCTCGACAATGAGCAGTTCTTC. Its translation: CASSVILDNEQFF.

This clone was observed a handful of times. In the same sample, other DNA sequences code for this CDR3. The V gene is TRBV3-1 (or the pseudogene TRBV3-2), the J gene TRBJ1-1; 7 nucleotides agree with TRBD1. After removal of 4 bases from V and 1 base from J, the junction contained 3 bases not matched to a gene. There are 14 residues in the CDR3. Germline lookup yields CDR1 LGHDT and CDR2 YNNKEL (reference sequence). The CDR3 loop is CASSLRDRNTEAFF. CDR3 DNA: TGTGCCAGCAGCCTCCGGGACAGGAACACTGAAGCTTTCTTT.

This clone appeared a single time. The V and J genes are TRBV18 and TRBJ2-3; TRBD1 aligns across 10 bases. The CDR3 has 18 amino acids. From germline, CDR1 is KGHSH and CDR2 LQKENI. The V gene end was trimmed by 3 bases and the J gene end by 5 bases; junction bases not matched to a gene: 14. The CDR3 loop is CASSPISMMGQGRDTQYF. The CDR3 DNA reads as TGTGCCAGCTCACCGATATCGATGATGGGACAGGGGAGAGATACGCAGTATTTT.

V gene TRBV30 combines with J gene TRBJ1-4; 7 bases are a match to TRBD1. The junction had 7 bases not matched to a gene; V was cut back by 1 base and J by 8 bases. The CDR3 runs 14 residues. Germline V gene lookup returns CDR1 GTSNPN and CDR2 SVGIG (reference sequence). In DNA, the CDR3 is TGTGCCTGGAGTGAGACAGGGCAAGGCGAAAAACTGTTTTTT. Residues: CAWSETGQGEKLFF.

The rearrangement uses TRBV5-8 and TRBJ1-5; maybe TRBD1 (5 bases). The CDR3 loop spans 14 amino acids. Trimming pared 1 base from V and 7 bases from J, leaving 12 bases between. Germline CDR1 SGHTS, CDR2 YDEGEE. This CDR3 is CASSLRRGLQPQHF. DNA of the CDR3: TGTGCCAGCAGCTTGCGAAGGGGCTTACAGCCCCAGCATTTT.

DNA of the CDR3: TGTGCCAGCAGTTACGTTCGCGGGAGGAACTACGAGCAGTACTTC. Protein product: CASSYVRGRNYEQYF. The J gene is TRBJ2-7, the V gene TRBV6-5; 8 bases are shared with TRBD2. CDR1 MNHEY and CDR2 SVGAGI come from the germline V gene. V lost 2 bases and J lost 3; bases outside the gene matches: 6. This CDR3 contains 15 residues.